This entry is about one T cell receptor (beta chain). Using 200 ng DNA, tens of thousands of T cell genomes, the sorted-subset replicate PCRs were run. Generated by immunoSEQ multiplex PCR, the TCRdb table keeps only in-frame clones and is missing some. The data show 2 million to 3 million clones, with more than 80% seen just once and around 0.14% held by the top ten. This sample is part of a study of shared clonotypes between healthy human individuals. V was clipped by 4 bases and J by 2 bases, with 8 bases between them. The CDR3 runs 13 residues. Germline assignment: CDR1 MNHEY and CDR2 SVGAGI. V and J are TRBV6-5 and TRBJ2-5; possibly TRBD1 for D (6 bases). The source is a man aged 18 to 30 in good health. The sample taken for sequencing was naive CD4+ T cells sorted from blood. Subset described: CD45RA+ positively selected. The CDR3 is CASSWQGQETQYF. CDR3 coding DNA: TGTGCCAGCAGTTGGCAGGGGCAAGAGACCCAGTACTTC.